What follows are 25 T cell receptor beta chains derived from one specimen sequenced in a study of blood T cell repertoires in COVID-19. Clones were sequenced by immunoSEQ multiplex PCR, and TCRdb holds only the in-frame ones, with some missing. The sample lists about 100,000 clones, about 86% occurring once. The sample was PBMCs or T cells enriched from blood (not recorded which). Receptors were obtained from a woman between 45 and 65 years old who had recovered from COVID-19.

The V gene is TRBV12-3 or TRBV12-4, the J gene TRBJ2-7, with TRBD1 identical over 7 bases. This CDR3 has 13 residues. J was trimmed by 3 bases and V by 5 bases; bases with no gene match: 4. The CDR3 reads CASSKGQDYEQYF. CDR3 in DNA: TGTGCCAGCAGTAAAGGACAGGACTACGAGCAGTACTTC.

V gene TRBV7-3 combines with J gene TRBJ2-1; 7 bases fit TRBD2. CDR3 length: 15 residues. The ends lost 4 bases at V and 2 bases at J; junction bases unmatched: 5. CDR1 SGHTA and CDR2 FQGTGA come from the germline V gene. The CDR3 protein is CASSYWGGTYNEQFF. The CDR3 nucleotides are TGTGCCAGCAGCTACTGGGGGGGTACCTACAATGAGCAGTTCTTC.

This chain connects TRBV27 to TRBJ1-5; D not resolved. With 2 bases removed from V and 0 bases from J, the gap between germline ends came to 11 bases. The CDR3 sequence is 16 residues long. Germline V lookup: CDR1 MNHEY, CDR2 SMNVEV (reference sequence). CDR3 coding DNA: TGTGCCAGCAGTTTAATCCCCCTCGGTAGCAATCAGCCCCAGCATTTT. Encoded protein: CASSLIPLGSNQPQHF.

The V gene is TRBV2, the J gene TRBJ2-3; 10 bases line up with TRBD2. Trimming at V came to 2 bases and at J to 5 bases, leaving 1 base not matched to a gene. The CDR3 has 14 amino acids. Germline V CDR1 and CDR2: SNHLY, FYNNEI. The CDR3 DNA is TGTGCCAGCAGTGAATCTAGCGGGAGAGATACGCAGTATTTT. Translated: CASSESSGRDTQYF.

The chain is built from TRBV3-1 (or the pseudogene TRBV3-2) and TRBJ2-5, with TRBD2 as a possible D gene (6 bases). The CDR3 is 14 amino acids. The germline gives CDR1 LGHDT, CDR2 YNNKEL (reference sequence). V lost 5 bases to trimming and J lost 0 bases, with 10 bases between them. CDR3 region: CASSAGGDQETQYF. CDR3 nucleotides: TGTGCCAGCAGCGCCGGAGGGGACCAAGAGACCCAGTACTTC.

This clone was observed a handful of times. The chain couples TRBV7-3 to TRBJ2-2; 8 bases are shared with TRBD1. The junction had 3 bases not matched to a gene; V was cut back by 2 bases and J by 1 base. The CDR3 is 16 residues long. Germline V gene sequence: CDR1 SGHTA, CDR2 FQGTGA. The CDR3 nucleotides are TGTGCCAGCAGCTTACTAGGGACAGGGAACACCGGGGAGCTGTTTTTT. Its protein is CASSLLGTGNTGELFF.

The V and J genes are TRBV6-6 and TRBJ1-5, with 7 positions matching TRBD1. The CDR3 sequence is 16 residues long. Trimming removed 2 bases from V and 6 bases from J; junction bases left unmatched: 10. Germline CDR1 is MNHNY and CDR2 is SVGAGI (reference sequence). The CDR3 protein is CASSYEQGIRSQPQHF. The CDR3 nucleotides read TGTGCCAGCAGTTACGAACAGGGGATCAGAAGTCAGCCCCAGCATTTT.

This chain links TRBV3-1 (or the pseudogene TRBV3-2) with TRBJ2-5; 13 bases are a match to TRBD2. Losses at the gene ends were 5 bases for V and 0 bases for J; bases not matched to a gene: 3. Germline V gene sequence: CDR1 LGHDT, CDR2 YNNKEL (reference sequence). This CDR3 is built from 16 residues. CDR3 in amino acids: CASSSLAGGYQETQYF. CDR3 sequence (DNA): TGTGCCAGCAGCTCACTAGCGGGGGGGTACCAAGAGACCCAGTACTTC.

CDR3 coding DNA: TGTGCCAGCTTCTCCCAGGGGGCGACTAATGAAAAACTGTTTTTT. Its protein is CASFSQGATNEKLFF. This chain uses TRBV28 with TRBJ1-4; 8 nucleotides match TRBD1. The junction had 7 bases not matched to a gene; V was cut back by 8 bases and J by 2 bases. The CDR3 has 15 amino acids. The germline V gene encodes CDR1 MDHEN and CDR2 SYDVKM. The whole variable domain, filled in from reference TRBV28 and TRBJ1-4, reads DVKVTQSSRYLVKRTGEKVFLECVQDMDHENMFWYRQDPGLGLRLIYFSYDVKMKEKGDIPEGYSVSREKKERFSLILESASTNQTSMYLCASFSQGATNEKLFFGSGTQLSVL.

The DNA of the CDR3 is TGTGCCAGCAGTTTGCTGGACAGGGTAAACGGCTACACCTTC. As protein: CASSLLDRVNGYTF. V usage is TRBV28 and J usage is TRBJ1-2; 8 bases fit TRBD1. With 3 bases clipped from V and 8 bases from J, the junction kept 8 bases outside the gene matches. The CDR3 spans 14 residues. Per germline, CDR1 MDHEN and CDR2 SYDVKM.

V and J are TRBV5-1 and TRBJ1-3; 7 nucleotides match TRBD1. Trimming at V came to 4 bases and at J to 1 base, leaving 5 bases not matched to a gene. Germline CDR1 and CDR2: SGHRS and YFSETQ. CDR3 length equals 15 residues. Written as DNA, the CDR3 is TGCGCCAGCAGCGGCGACAGGGCTTCTGGAAACACCATATATTTT. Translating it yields CASSGDRASGNTIYF. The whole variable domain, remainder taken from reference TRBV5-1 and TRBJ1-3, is KAGVTQTPRYLIKTRGQQVTLSCSPISGHRSVSWYQQTPGQGLQFLFEYFSETQRNKGNFPGRFSGRQFSNSRSEMNVSTLELGDSALYLCASSGDRASGNTIYFGEGSWLTVV.

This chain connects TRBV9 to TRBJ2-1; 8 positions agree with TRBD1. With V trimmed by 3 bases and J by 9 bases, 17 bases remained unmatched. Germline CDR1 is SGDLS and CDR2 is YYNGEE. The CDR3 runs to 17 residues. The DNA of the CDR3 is TGTGCCAGCAGCGGCCAATTGACAGGGGCTAGGACGGGTGAGCAGTTCTTC. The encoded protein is CASSGQLTGARTGEQFF.

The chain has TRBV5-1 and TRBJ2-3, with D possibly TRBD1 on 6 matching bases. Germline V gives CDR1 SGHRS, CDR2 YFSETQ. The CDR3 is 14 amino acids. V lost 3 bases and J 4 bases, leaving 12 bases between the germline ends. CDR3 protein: CASSYRVVADTQYF. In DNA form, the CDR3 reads TGCGCCAGCAGCTACAGGGTTGTGGCAGATACGCAGTATTTT. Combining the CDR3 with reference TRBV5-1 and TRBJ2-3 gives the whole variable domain KAGVTQTPRYLIKTRGQQVTLSCSPISGHRSVSWYQQTPGQGLQFLFEYFSETQRNKGNFPGRFSGRQFSNSRSEMNVSTLELGDSALYLCASSYRVVADTQYFGPGTRLTVL.

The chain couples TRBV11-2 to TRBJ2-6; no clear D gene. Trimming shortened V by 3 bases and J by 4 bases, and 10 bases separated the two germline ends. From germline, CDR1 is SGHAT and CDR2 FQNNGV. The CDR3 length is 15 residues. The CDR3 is CASSFRPTGANVLTF. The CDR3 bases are TGTGCCAGCAGCTTTCGGCCGACAGGGGCCAACGTCCTGACTTTC.

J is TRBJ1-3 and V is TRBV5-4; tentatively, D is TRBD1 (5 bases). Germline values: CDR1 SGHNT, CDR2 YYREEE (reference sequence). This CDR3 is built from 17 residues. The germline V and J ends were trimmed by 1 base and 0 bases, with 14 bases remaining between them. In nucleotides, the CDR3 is TGTGCCAGCAGCTTGAGTTGGGGACTTGACTCTGGAAACACCATATATTTT. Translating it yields CASSLSWGLDSGNTIYF.

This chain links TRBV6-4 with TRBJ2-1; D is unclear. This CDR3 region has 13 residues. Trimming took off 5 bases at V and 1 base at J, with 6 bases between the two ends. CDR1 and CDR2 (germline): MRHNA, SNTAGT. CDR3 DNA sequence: TGTGCCAGCAGTACAGAATCCTACAATGAGCAGTTCTTC. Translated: CASSTESYNEQFF.

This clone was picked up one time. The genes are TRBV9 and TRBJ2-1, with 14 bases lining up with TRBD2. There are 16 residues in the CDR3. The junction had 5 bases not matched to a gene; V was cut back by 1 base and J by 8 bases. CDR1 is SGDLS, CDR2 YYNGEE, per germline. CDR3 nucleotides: TGTGCCAGCAGCGTACAGGGACTAGCGGGAGTGGATGAGCAGTTCTTC. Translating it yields CASSVQGLAGVDEQFF.

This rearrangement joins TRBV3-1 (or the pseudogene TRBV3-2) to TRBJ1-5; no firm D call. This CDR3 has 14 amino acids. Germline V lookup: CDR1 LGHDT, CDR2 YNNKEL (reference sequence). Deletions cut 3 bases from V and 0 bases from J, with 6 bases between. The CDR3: CASSHGISNQPQHF. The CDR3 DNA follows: TGTGCCAGCAGCCACGGGATTAGCAATCAGCCCCAGCATTTT.

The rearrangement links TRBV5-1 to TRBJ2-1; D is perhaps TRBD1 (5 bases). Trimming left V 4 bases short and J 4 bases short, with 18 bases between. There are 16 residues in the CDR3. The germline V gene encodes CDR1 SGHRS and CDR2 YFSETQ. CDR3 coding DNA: TGCGCCAGCAGCCTACAGACAGTAGACTCATACAATGAGCAGTTCTTC. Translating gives CASSLQTVDSYNEQFF.

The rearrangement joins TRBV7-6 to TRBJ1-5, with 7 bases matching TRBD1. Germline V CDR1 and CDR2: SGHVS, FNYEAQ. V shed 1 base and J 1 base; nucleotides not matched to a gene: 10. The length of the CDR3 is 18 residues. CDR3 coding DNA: TGTGCCAGCAGCTTAGGCCCCCAACGACAGGGAAGCAATCAGCCCCAGCATTTT. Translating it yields CASSLGPQRQGSNQPQHF.

For the CDR3, the DNA is TGTGCCAGCAGTTCAAACAGGGGCCCCTATGGCTACACCTTC. Translated: CASSSNRGPYGYTF. The genes are TRBV28 and TRBJ1-2; 7 bases match TRBD1. Germline V gene data show CDR1 as MDHEN and CDR2 as SYDVKM. Trimming cost V 4 bases and J 4 bases; bases outside gene matches: 6. The CDR3 has 14 residues.

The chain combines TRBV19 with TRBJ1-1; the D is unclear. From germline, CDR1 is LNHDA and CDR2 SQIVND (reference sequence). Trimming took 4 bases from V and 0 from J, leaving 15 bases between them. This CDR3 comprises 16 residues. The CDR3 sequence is CASSRSFSAMNTEAFF. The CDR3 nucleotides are TGTGCCAGTAGTAGGTCCTTCAGCGCTATGAACACTGAAGCTTTCTTT.

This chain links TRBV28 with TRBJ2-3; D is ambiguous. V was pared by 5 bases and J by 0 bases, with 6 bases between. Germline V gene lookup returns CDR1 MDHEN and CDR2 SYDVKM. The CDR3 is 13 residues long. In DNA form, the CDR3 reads TGTGCCAGCAGTAGGAGAAGCACAGATACGCAGTATTTT. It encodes CASSRRSTDTQYF.

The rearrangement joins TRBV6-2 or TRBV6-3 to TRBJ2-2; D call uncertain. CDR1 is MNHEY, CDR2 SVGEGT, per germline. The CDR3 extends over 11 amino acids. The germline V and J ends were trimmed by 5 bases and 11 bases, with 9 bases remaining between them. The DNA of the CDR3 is TGTGCCAGCAGTCTCGGGTTCGAGCTGTTTTTT. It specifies CASSLGFELFF.

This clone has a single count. The CDR3 DNA is TGTGCCAGCAGTTTCCGGCTAACAGGGGGGTTGAACACCGGGGAGCTGTTTTTT. Translating it yields CASSFRLTGGLNTGELFF. This chain uses TRBV28 with TRBJ2-2; TRBD1 agrees at 8 bases. J gave up 1 base and V 3 bases, and 10 bases lay outside the gene matches. The CDR3 length is 18 residues. Looked up from germline, CDR1 is MDHEN and CDR2 is SYDVKM.